One T cell receptor beta chain is described in this entry. The repertoire was sequenced with immunoSEQ multiplex PCR; TCRdb's copy has only in-frame clones and lacks some. Altogether tens of thousands of clones are present, about 93% being singletons, with the ten largest covering 0.43%. The trim removed 2 bases at V and 4 bases at J, leaving 13 bases unmatched. The length of the CDR3 is 20 residues. Germline V gene data show CDR1 as SGHVS and CDR2 as FNYEAQ. The sample belongs to a study of T cell changes during pregnancy in multiple sclerosis. The rearrangement links TRBV7-6 to TRBJ2-6; 11 nucleotides align to TRBD1. The origin of this receptor is a female donor with multiple sclerosis, enrolled in a pregnancy study. Material: CD4+ T cells from peripheral blood mononuclear cells, obtained before pregnancy. Here the CDR3 reads CASSLSWGGQGARGANVLTF. The CDR3 bases are TGTGCCAGCAGCTTATCCTGGGGTGGACAGGGGGCGCGAGGGGCCAACGTCCTGACTTTC.